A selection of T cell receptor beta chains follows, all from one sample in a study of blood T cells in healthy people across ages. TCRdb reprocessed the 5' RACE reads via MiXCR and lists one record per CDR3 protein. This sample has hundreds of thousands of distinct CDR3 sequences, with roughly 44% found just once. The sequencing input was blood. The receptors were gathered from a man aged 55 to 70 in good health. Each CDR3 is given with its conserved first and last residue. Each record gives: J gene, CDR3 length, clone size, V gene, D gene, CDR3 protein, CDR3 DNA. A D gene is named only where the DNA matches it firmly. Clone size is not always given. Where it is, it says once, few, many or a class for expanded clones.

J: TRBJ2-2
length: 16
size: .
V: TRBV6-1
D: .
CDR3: CASSGTNLGNTGELFF
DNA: TGTGCCAGCAGTGGGACGAATCTGGGTAACACCGGGGAGCTGTTTTTT

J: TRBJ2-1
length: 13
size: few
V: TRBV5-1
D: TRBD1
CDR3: CASSPTGAPEQFF
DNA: TGCGCCAGCAGCCCCACAGGGGCACCGGAGCAGTTCTTC

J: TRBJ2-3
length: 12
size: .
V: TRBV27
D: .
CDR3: CATAGATDTQYF
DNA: TGTGCCACGGCGGGGGCCACAGATACGCAGTATTTT

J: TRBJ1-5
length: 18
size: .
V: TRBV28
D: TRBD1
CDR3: CASSLPNDRGGSNQPQHF
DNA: TGTGCCAGCAGTTTACCCAACGACAGGGGGGGTAGCAATCAGCCCCAGCATTTT

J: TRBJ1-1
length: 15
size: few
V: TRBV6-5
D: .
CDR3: CASSPSGTADTEAFF
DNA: TGTGCCAGCAGCCCGAGTGGAACAGCAGACACTGAAGCTTTCTTT

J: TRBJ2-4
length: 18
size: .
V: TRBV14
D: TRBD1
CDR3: CASSQDRPGTGGKNIQYF
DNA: TGTGCCAGCAGCCAAGATAGGCCCGGGACAGGGGGTAAAAACATTCAGTACTTC

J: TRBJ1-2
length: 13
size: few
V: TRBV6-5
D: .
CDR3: CASSEGHNYGYTF
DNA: TGTGCCAGCAGCGAGGGACATAACTATGGCTACACCTTC

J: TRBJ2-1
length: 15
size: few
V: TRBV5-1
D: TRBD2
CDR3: CASSATSGGANPQFF
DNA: TGCGCCAGCAGCGCGACTAGCGGGGGGGCCAATCCCCAGTTCTTC

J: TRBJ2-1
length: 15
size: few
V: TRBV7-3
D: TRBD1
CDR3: CASSLTGDNYNEQFF
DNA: TGTGCCAGCAGCTTGACAGGGGACAACTACAATGAGCAGTTCTTC

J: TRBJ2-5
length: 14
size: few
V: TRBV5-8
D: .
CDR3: CASPIRRRQETQYF
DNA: TGTGCCAGCCCAATTCGAAGACGCCAAGAGACCCAGTACTTC

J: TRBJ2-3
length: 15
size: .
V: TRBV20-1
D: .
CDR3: CSARDSSTSTDTQYF
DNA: TGCAGTGCTAGAGATTCCAGCACCAGCACAGATACGCAGTATTTT

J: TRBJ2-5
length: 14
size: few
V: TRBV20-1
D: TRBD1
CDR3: CSALPPQGAETQYF
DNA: TGCAGTGCTCTCCCCCCCCAGGGGGCAGAGACCCAGTACTTC

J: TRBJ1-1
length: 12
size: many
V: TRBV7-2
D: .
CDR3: CASRPENTEAFF
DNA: TGTGCCAGCAGACCGGAGAACACTGAAGCTTTCTTT

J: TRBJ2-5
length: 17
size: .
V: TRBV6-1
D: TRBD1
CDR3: CASSAGRGGDGGETQYF
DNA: TGTGCCAGCAGTGCGGGGCGAGGGGGCGATGGGGGCGAGACCCAGTACTTC

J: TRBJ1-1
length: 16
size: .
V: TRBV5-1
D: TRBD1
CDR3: CASSLARQGGNTEAFF
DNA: TGCGCCAGCAGCTTGGCGAGACAGGGAGGGAACACTGAAGCTTTCTTT

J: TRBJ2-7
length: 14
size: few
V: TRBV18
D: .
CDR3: CASSHGQKNYEQYF
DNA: TGTGCCAGCTCACACGGACAGAAGAACTACGAGCAGTACTTC

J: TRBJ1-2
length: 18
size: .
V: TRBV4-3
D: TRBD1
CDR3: CASSPNPPGQGMNYGYTF
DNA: TGCGCCAGCAGCCCTAACCCCCCGGGACAGGGGATGAACTATGGCTACACCTTC

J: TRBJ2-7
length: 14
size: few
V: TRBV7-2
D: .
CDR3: CASSLGSPGNEQYF
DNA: TGTGCCAGCAGCTTAGGGTCCCCGGGGAACGAGCAGTACTTC

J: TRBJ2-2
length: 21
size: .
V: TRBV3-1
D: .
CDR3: CASSRKLTRELGVPNTGELFF
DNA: TGTGCCAGCAGCCGAAAGTTAACAAGGGAGTTGGGGGTACCGAACACCGGGGAGCTGTTTTTT

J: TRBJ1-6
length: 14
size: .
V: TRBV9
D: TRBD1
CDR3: CASNTGDRISPLHF
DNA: TGTGCCAGTAACACAGGGGACAGAATTTCACCCCTCCACTTT

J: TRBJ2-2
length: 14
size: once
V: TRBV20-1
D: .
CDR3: CSARGGANTGELFF
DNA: TGCAGTGCCAGGGGGGGCGCGAACACCGGGGAGCTGTTTTTT

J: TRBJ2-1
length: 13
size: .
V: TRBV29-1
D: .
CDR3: CSARGLNYNEQFF
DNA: TGCAGCGCCCGCGGACTTAATTACAATGAGCAGTTCTTC

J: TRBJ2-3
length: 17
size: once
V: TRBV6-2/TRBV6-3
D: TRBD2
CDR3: CASSRDRVAGDTDTQYF
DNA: TGTGCCAGCAGTCGAGACCGGGTAGCGGGGGACACAGATACGCAGTATTTT

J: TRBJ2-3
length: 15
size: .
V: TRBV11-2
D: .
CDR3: CASSLGDAFTDTQYF
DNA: TGTGCCAGCAGCTTAGGGGACGCATTCACAGATACGCAGTATTTT

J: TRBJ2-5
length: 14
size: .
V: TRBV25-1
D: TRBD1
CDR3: CASSNVQGAVEQYF
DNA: TGTGCCAGCAGTAACGTACAGGGGGCGGTAGAGCAGTACTTC

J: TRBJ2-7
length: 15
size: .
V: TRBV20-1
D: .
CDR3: CSARDARLGSYEQYF
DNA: TGCAGTGCTAGAGACGCCCGACTAGGATCCTACGAGCAGTACTTC

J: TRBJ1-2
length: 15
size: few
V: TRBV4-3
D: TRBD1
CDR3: CASSQDERDSYGYTF
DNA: TGCGCCAGCAGCCAAGATGAAAGGGACAGCTATGGCTACACCTTC

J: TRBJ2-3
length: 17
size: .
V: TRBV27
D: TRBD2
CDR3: CASSSQTSGYNTDTQYF
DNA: TGTGCCAGCAGTTCTCAGACTAGCGGGTACAACACAGATACGCAGTATTTT

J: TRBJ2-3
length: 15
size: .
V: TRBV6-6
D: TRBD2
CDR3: CATATGGAVADTQYF
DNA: TGTGCCACCGCTACCGGGGGGGCGGTGGCAGATACGCAGTATTTT

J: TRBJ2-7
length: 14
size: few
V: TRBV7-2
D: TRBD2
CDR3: CASSPGLAYNEQYF
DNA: TGTGCCAGCAGTCCGGGACTAGCGTACAACGAGCAGTACTTC

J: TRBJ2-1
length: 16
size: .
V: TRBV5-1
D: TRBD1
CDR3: CASSHGTGGPYNEQFF
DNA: TGCGCCAGCAGCCATGGGACAGGGGGCCCCTACAATGAGCAGTTCTTC

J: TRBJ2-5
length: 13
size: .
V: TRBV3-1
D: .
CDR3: CASSQVNTETQYF
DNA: TGTGCCAGCAGCCAAGTGAACACAGAGACCCAGTACTTC

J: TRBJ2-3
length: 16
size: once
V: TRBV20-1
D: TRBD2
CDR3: CSATTHSGMGRDTQYF
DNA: TGCAGTGCTACGACCCATAGCGGGATGGGAAGAGATACGCAGTATTTT

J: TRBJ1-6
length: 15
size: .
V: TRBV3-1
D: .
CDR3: CASSSRSVRNSPLHF
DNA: TGTGCCAGCAGCTCGAGGTCGGTTAGGAATTCACCCCTCCACTTT

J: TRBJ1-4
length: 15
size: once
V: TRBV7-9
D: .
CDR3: CASSHEGQTNEKLFF
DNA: TGTGCCAGCAGCCACGAGGGACAAACAAATGAAAAACTGTTTTTT

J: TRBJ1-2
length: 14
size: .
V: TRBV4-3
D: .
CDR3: CASSPQINQYGYTF
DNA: TGCGCCAGCAGCCCACAGATCAACCAGTATGGCTACACCTTC